The 21 T cell receptor beta chains presented below share a single source sample, sequenced in a study of blood T cell repertoires in COVID-19. Profiling relied on immunoSEQ multiplex PCR, and the TCRdb table lists in-frame clones only, not all of them. The data show about 170,000 clones, approximately 85% seen once. Sequencing was performed on peripheral blood. Receptor source: a man in his 60s who had recovered from COVID-19.

The J gene is TRBJ1-2, the V gene TRBV6-2 or TRBV6-3, with TRBD1 matching over 7 bases. The CDR3 totals 15 residues. After removal of 4 bases from V and 4 bases from J, the junction contained 9 bases not matched to a gene. Germline loops: CDR1 MNHEY, CDR2 SVGEGT. CDR3 nucleotide sequence: TGTGCCAGCAGTTCCACAGGGGCCTCAGGCTATGGCTACACCTTC. It translates to CASSSTGASGYGYTF.

The rearrangement uses TRBV4-2 and TRBJ2-1; D is perhaps TRBD1 (6 bases). Trimming took off 1 base at V and 4 bases at J, with 14 bases between the two ends. The CDR3 contains 16 residues. Germline V gene data show CDR1 as LGHNA and CDR2 as YNFKEQ. The CDR3 DNA reads as TGTGCCAGCAGCCAAGCGGAAGGACAGCTATACAATGAGCAGTTCTTC. It yields the protein CASSQAEGQLYNEQFF.

This clone was counted between two and nine times. The chain combines TRBV5-1 with TRBJ2-7, with 10 bases that match TRBD1. Trimming at V came to 1 base and at J to 1 base, leaving 5 bases not matched to a gene. Germline loops: CDR1 SGHRS, CDR2 YFSETQ. This CDR3 is 16 amino acids long. CDR3 in DNA: TGCGCCAGCAGCTTGACCGGGACAGGGGAGTCCTACGAGCAGTACTTC. It is translated as CASSLTGTGESYEQYF.

The chain joins TRBV3-1 (or the pseudogene TRBV3-2) to TRBJ2-7; 8 bases align to TRBD1. V trimming: 4 bases; J trimming: 3 bases; junction bases outside the gene matches: 5. Looked up from germline, CDR1 is LGHDT and CDR2 is YNNKEL (reference sequence). The CDR3 runs to 14 residues. CDR3 amino acids: CASSPGTGRYEQYF. The DNA for the CDR3 is TGTGCCAGCAGCCCCGGGACAGGACGCTACGAGCAGTACTTC.

The chain links TRBV5-1 to TRBJ1-2, with a possible D match to TRBD1 (5 bases). The V end lost 0 bases, the J end lost 8 bases, and 11 bases lay between the germline ends. This CDR3 contains 13 residues. The V gene's germline CDR1 is SGHRS and CDR2 YFSETQ. CDR3 region: CASSLEQEWGYTF. The CDR3 DNA sequence: TGCGCCAGCAGCTTGGAACAGGAATGGGGCTACACCTTC.

The J gene is TRBJ1-1, the V gene TRBV30; no clear D gene. This CDR3 comprises 15 residues. Germline V lookup: CDR1 GTSNPN, CDR2 SVGIG (reference sequence). Deletions cut 0 bases from V and 3 bases from J, with 14 bases between. In nucleotides, the CDR3 is TGTGCCTGGAGTGTAGCGGCTATTACCGACACTGAAGCTTTCTTT. The encoded protein is CAWSVAAITDTEAFF.

This sequence joins TRBV4-1 and TRBJ2-5, with 7 bases that match TRBD2. V gave up 5 bases and J gave up 0 bases; unmatched junction bases: 9. Germline V lookup: CDR1 MGHRA, CDR2 YSYEKL. This CDR3 region has 16 residues. CDR3: CASSWSGRGDQETQYF. DNA for the CDR3: TGCGCCAGCAGCTGGTCTGGACGGGGGGACCAAGAGACCCAGTACTTC.

This clone was seen a few times. The chain has TRBV13 and TRBJ2-2; 7 bases match TRBD1. CDR3 size: 15 residues. CDR1 and CDR2 from the germline V gene are PRHDT and FYEKMQ (reference sequence). The trim removed 4 bases at V and 3 bases at J, leaving 5 bases unmatched. This CDR3 is CASSSRDRYTGELFF. In nucleotides, the CDR3 is TGTGCCAGCAGCTCCCGGGACAGATACACCGGGGAGCTGTTTTTT.

This clone was found a few times. The genes are TRBV11-1 and TRBJ2-1, with 14 nucleotides matching TRBD2. Germline V gene data show CDR1 as SGHAT and CDR2 as FQDESV (reference sequence). J gave up 10 bases and V 3 bases, and 5 bases lay outside the gene matches. The length of the CDR3 is 15 residues. For the CDR3, the DNA is TGTGCCAGCAGCTTGCGACTAGCGGGGGGGAAAGAGCAGTTCTTC. Encoded protein: CASSLRLAGGKEQFF.

The chain joins TRBV11-2 to TRBJ1-3; D may be TRBD1 (5 bases). Trimming stripped 5 bases from V and 1 base from J, with 9 bases between. The CDR3 has 14 residues. From germline, CDR1 is SGHAT and CDR2 FQNNGV. The CDR3 region is CASSAGWSGNTIYF. In DNA form, the CDR3 reads TGTGCCAGCAGCGCAGGGTGGTCTGGAAACACCATATATTTT. The entire variable domain, with the rest obtained from reference TRBV11-2 and TRBJ1-3, is as follows: EAGVAQSPRYKIIEKRQSVAFWCNPISGHATLYWYQQILGQGPKLLIQFQNNGVVDDSQLPKDRFSAERLKGVDSTLKIQPAKLEDSAVYLCASSAGWSGNTIYFGEGSWLTVV.

The V and J genes are TRBV5-1 and TRBJ1-1; TRBD1 agrees at 7 bases. The CDR3 consists of 14 residues. The V and J ends lost 0 bases and 6 bases, in that order; junction bases with no gene match: 5. Per the germline V gene, CDR1 is SGHRS and CDR2 is YFSETQ. The CDR3 spells CASSLAQGSAEAFF. The CDR3 DNA sequence: TGCGCCAGCAGCTTGGCACAGGGGTCCGCTGAAGCTTTCTTT. Combining the CDR3 with reference TRBV5-1 and TRBJ1-1 gives the whole variable domain KAGVTQTPRYLIKTRGQQVTLSCSPISGHRSVSWYQQTPGQGLQFLFEYFSETQRNKGNFPGRFSGRQFSNSRSEMNVSTLELGDSALYLCASSLAQGSAEAFFGQGTRLTVV.

The chain uses TRBV7-2 and TRBJ2-1; 9 positions match TRBD2. The germline gives CDR1 SGHTA, CDR2 FQGNSA. The CDR3 consists of 16 residues. V lost 2 bases to trimming and J lost 6 bases; unmatched junction nucleotides: 8. The CDR3 nucleotides read TGTGCCAGCAGCTTACATGGAGCGGGGGGCCCCAATGAGCAGTTCTTC. Its translation: CASSLHGAGGPNEQFF.

The chain uses TRBV13 and TRBJ1-5; 7 nucleotides align to TRBD1. The length of the CDR3 is 13 residues. Germline V gives CDR1 PRHDT, CDR2 FYEKMQ (reference sequence). Trimming at V came to 5 bases and at J to 6 bases, leaving 4 bases not matched to a gene. CDR3: CASSEDRAQPQHF. Written as DNA, the CDR3 is TGTGCCAGCAGCGAAGACAGGGCTCAGCCCCAGCATTTT.

The chain has TRBV7-9 and TRBJ1-1; D call uncertain. This CDR3 spans 13 amino acids. Germline CDR1 reads SEHNR; CDR2 reads FQNEAQ (reference sequence). Deletions cut 1 base from V and 7 bases from J, with 10 bases between. CDR3 in DNA: TGTGCCAGCAGCTTAGTGGAGGGCCGTGAAGCTTTCTTT. It yields the protein CASSLVEGREAFF.

This chain connects TRBV6-5 to TRBJ2-5; D is unresolved. The CDR3 has 12 amino acids. Deletions cut 6 bases from V and 5 bases from J, with 10 bases between. Per the germline V gene, CDR1 is MNHEY and CDR2 is SVGAGI. CDR3 bases: TGTGCCAGCAGCGAGTGGTGGGAGACCCAGTACTTC. Its protein product is CASSEWWETQYF.

This clone was counted between two and nine times. This rearrangement joins TRBV10-3 to TRBJ2-7; TRBD1 might be the D (6 bases). Germline CDR1 reads ENHRY; CDR2 reads SYGVKD. The V end was cut by 10 bases, the J end by 0 bases, with 19 bases between. The CDR3 is made up of 15 amino acids. The CDR3 bases are TGTGCCACCCAGGACCGACAGGCGAACTCCTACGAGCAGTACTTC. This codes for CATQDRQANSYEQYF.

The J gene is TRBJ1-5, the V gene TRBV19; D might be TRBD1 (6 bases). The V gene lost 4 bases and the J gene lost 2 bases, with 18 bases spanning the gap. Germline CDR1 LNHDA, CDR2 SQIVND (reference sequence). The CDR3 totals 17 residues. CDR3: CASSKSTGTQRNQPQHF. DNA for the CDR3: TGTGCCAGTAGTAAGAGTACAGGGACCCAACGCAATCAGCCCCAGCATTTT.

The J gene is TRBJ2-1, the V gene TRBV25-1, with D possibly matching TRBD2 (6 bases). CDR1 MGHDK and CDR2 SYGVNS come from the germline V gene. CDR3 length: 14 residues. V lost 6 bases, J lost 7 bases, and 16 bases lay in between. CDR3 coding DNA: TGTGCCAGCAGCCCGGGAGAGGTGGGGAATGAGCAGTTCTTC. It specifies CASSPGEVGNEQFF.

This rearrangement joins TRBV15 to TRBJ2-7; TRBD2 agrees at 8 bases. From germline, CDR1 is LNHNV and CDR2 YYDKDF (reference sequence). The CDR3 contains 16 residues. J gave up 3 bases and V 0 bases, and 7 bases lay outside the gene matches. DNA for the CDR3: TGTGCCACCAGCAGAGATTTTTCCGGGGGGGGCTACGAGCAGTACTTC. It yields the protein CATSRDFSGGGYEQYF.

The chain recombines TRBV6-6 with TRBJ1-5; 10 bases match TRBD1. The ends lost 2 bases at V and 5 bases at J; junction bases unmatched: 3. The V gene's germline CDR1 is MNHNY and CDR2 SVGAGI (reference sequence). This CDR3 has 15 amino acids. This chain's CDR3 is CASSYPGTGDQPQHF. In DNA form, the CDR3 reads TGTGCCAGCAGTTACCCCGGGACAGGGGATCAGCCCCAGCATTTT.

The sample holds one count of this clone. The chain carries TRBV28 and TRBJ1-4, with D hard to call. The CDR3 covers 13 residues. Trimming removed 10 bases at V and 5 bases at J, with 14 bases between. Germline CDR1 and CDR2: MDHEN and SYDVKM. CDR3 in amino acids: CATMGHTNEKLFF. The CDR3 region has the DNA TGTGCCACCATGGGCCACACAAATGAAAAACTGTTTTTT.